This T cell receptor beta chain was identified in a study of cytomegalovirus exposure and HLA in healthy donors. Study in general: Prior work identified around 120 million unique TCR beta sequences in about 179 million T cells. Whole-study findings and limits: The study labeled around 160 TCR beta chains cytomegalovirus-associated.

As to this clone: What it recognizes is unknown.

The primer mix had 60 Vbeta and 13 Jbeta primers. Here immunoSEQ multiplex PCR was the method, and the copy in TCRdb shows in-frame clones only, minus some. The sample gives roughly 200,000 clones, more than 65% of which show up once; roughly 1.5% is in the top ten. With V trimmed by 6 bases and J by 7 bases, 11 bases remained unmatched. The CDR3 totals 15 residues. Germline loops: CDR1 MNHEY, CDR2 SVGAGI. The V call is TRBV6-5, the J call TRBJ1-5; 8 bases fit TRBD1. The sequence came from a girl aged 10 to 17 in good health and CMV-seropositive. The sample consisted of PBMCs. Written as DNA, the CDR3 is TGTGCCAGCAGGACGGACAGGGATGTGGGACAGCCCCAGCATTTT. It yields the protein CASRTDRDVGQPQHF.